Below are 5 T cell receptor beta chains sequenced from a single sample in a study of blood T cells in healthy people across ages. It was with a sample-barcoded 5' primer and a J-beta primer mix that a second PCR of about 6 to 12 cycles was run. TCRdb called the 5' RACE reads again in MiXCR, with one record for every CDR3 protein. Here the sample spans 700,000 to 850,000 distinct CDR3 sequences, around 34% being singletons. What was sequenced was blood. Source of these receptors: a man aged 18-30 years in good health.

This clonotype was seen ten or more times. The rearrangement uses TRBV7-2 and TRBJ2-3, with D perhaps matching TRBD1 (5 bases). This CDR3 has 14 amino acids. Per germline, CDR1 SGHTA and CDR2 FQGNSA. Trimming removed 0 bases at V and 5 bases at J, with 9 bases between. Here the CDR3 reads CASSLAGVGDTQYF. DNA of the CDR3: TGTGCCAGCAGCTTAGCAGGGGTCGGAGATACGCAGTATTTT.

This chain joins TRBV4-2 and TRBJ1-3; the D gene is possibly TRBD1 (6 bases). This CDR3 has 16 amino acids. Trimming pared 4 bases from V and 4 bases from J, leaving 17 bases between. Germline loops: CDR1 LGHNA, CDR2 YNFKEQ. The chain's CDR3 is CASSPKIAGAGNTIYF. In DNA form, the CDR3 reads TGTGCCAGCAGCCCAAAAATAGCAGGGGCAGGAAACACCATATATTTT.

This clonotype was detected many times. The CDR3 bases are TGTGCCAGCAGCTTAAATCCGCGGGGGGTTGAGCAGTACTTC. Residues: CASSLNPRGVEQYF. The J gene is TRBJ2-7, the V gene TRBV7-2; 8 bases line up with TRBD2. Germline CDR1 SGHTA, CDR2 FQGNSA. CDR3 size: 14 residues. V dropped 2 bases and J dropped 7; count of bases not matched to a gene: 7.

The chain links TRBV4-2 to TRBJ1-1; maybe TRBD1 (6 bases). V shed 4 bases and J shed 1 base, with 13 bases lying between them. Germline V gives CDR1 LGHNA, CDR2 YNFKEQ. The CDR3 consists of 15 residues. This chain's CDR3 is CASSRTGQTNTEAFF. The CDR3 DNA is TGTGCCAGCAGCCGAACGGGACAAACGAACACTGAAGCTTTCTTT.

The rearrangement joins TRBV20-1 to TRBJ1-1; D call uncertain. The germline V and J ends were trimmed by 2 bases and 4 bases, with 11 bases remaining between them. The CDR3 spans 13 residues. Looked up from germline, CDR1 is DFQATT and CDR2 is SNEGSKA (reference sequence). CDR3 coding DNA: TGCAGTGCTAGATTGGGTTTGGGCACTGAAGCTTTCTTT. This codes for CSARLGLGTEAFF.